This TCR beta chain stems from a study of blood T cells in healthy people across ages (dated by TCRdb to between 2015 and 2017). A note on the overall study: In model experiments, template switching captured about one uniquely barcoded TCR beta cDNA molecule for every two T cells. Using deep sequencing normalized with unique cDNA molecular identifiers, the study measured how TCR beta repertoire diversity changes with age. Donors were grouped into four age groups: young (average 16 years), middle-aged (roughly 37), aged (around 60) and long-lived (82). To avoid experimental bias, donors of different ages were spread randomly across the sequencing lanes. The study analyzed two additional independent replicas of 1 million unique cDNA reads from the same blood draw for two donors, one aged 18 to 29 and one aged 80 or older. On the study overall, not on this receptor specifically: Compared with the aged group, more naive CD4+ T cells, fewer expanded clones and increased TCR diversity were shown by the long-lived group, suggesting age selection. Because donor CMV infection status was unknown, age-related changes in expanded clonotypes were potentially confounded. Observed TCR beta diversity per million T cells fell roughly linearly with age, and a significant reduction was already apparent by age around 44. A strong correlation was found between observed TCR beta diversity and the percentage of naive T cells measured by flow cytometry. Estimates of total diversity based on one million sequenced T cells were regarded as lower bounds and as underestimates. Because profiling used bulk unsorted PBMCs, naive and antigen-experienced compartments could not be compared conclusively.

The receptor library was made with 5' RACE. TCRdb shows the sequencer as Illumina HiSeq 2500. A second roughly 7 to 11 cycle PCR used a sample-barcoded 5' primer and a J-beta primer mix. Each TCR beta cDNA molecule received a unique molecular identifier from a template-switch 5' adaptor carrying 12 random nucleotides. Each sample yielded at least 3 million CDR3-containing paired-end reads. All of the RNA was converted into first-strand cDNA using the Mint cDNA synthesis kit, with a TRBC-specific oligonucleotide serving as the primer. All cDNA was treated with uracil-DNA glycosylase and then went through a first 18-cycle PCR with the universal primers M1SS and BC2_uni_R. The study's own analysis went as follows. For normalization, 1 million high-quality reads, each with a distinct molecular identifier, were randomly selected from each sample. Instead of being binned into consensus sequences, reads with shared molecular identifiers were discarded. MiTCR, run with a Q25 quality threshold and the strictest error-elimination algorithm, handled CDR3 identification, clonotype clustering and error correction. A nonparametric unseen species model with Euler transformation was used to estimate a lower bound on total TCR beta diversity. The public reads were reprocessed in TCRdb via fastp at Q25 and MiXCR, keeping in-frame beta chains. Rows merge per CDR3 protein into single entries with the most common DNA and genes. The authors' filters were not applied to this entry. Recorded for this sample are 600,000 to 850,000 distinct CDR3 sequences; roughly two fifths of them occurred a single time. Of the sample, under 25% falls within the top ten clones.

Note on this clonotype: Its antigen is unknown. Per-base qualities were not stored, and no clone one base away is much larger.

The approximately 39 donors, aged about 6 to 95 years, were systemically healthy Caucasian individuals from Russia. Roughly 9 milliliters of peripheral blood were drawn from each donor into EDTA-treated Vacutainer tubes. PBMCs were isolated by Ficoll-Paque density-gradient centrifugation, with at least 7 million obtained per sample. Trizol reagent was used to extract total RNA from the PBMCs, yielding at least 5.5 micrograms per sample. Naive CD45RAhigh/CD27high T cell percentages were measured by flow cytometry on a PBMC aliquot from every donor. Reading from cysteine to phenylalanine, the CDR3 counts 11 amino acids. Only CDR3 DNA remains: 33 bases, in frame from the first base. CDR1 and CDR2 are read off the germline V gene as ENHRY and SYGVKD. V is shortened by 6 bases, J by 6 bases, and the region joining them spans 8 bases.

The sample taken for sequencing was blood. The rearrangement joined TRBV10-3 to TRBJ1-1; TRBD1 is possibly the D segment (6 matching bases). The source of this sequence is a woman aged 55-70 years in good health. The base sequence is TGTGCCATCAGCACAGGGTCTGAAGCTTTCTTT. Translated, it reads CAISTGSEAFF.